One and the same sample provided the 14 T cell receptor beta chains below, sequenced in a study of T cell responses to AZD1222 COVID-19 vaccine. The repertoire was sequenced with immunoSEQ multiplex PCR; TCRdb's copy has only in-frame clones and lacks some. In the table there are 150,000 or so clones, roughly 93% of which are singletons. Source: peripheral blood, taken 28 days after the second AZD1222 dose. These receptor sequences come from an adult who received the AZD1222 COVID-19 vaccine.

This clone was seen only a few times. The CDR3, as DNA: TGTGCCAGCAGCCCTTGGACTAGCGGGGCCTCCTACAATGAGCAGTTCTTC. Translating it yields CASSPWTSGASYNEQFF. The J gene is TRBJ2-1, the V gene TRBV7-6, with 12 bases aligning to TRBD2. Germline trimming cut 5 bases from V and 0 bases from J; bases unmatched to any gene: 5. From germline, CDR1 is SGHVS and CDR2 FNYEAQ. The CDR3 runs to 17 residues. Variable domain in full (rest from reference TRBV7-6 and TRBJ2-1): GAGVSQSPRYKVTKRGQDVALRCDPISGHVSLYWYRQALGQGPEFLTYFNYEAQQDKSGLPNDRFSAERPEGSISTLTIQRTEQRDSAMYRCASSPWTSGASYNEQFFGPGTRLTVL.

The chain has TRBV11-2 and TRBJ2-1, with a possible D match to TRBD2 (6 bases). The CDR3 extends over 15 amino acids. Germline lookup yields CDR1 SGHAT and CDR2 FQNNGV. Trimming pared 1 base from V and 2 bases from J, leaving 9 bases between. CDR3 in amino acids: CASSLAGVPYNEQFF. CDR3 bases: TGTGCCAGCAGCTTAGCGGGAGTACCCTACAATGAGCAGTTCTTC.

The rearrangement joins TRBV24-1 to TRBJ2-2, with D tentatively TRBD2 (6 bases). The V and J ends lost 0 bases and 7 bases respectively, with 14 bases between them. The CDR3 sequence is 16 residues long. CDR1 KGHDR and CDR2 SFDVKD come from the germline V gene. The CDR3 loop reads CATSDLLRGSSGELFF. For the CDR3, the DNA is TGTGCCACCAGTGATTTGCTGCGGGGATCGAGCGGGGAGCTGTTTTTT.

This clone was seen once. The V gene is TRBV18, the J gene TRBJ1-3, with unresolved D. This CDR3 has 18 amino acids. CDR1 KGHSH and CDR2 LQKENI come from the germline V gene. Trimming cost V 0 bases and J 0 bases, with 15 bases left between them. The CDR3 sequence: CASSPPRGLRDSGNTIYF. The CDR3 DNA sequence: TGTGCCAGCTCACCACCCCGTGGGCTCCGGGACTCTGGAAACACCATATATTTT.

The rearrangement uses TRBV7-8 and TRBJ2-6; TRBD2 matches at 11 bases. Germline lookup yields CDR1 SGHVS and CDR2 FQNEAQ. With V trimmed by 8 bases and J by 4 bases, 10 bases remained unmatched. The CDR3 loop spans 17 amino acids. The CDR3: CASPSGLAEGGANVLTF. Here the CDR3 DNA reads TGTGCCAGCCCGTCGGGACTAGCGGAGGGGGGGGCCAACGTCCTGACTTTC.

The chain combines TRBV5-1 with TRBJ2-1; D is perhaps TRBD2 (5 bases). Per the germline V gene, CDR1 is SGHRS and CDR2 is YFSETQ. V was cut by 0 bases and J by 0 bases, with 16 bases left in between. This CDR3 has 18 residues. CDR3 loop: CASSLEAWRQSSYNEQFF. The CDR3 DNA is TGCGCCAGCAGCTTGGAAGCGTGGAGGCAAAGCTCCTACAATGAGCAGTTCTTC. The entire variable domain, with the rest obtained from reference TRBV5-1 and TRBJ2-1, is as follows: KAGVTQTPRYLIKTRGQQVTLSCSPISGHRSVSWYQQTPGQGLQFLFEYFSETQRNKGNFPGRFSGRQFSNSRSEMNVSTLELGDSALYLCASSLEAWRQSSYNEQFFGPGTRLTVL.

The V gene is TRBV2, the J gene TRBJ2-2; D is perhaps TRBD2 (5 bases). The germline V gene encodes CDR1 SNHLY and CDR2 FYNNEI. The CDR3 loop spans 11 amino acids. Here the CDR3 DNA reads TGTGGGGCGGGTAGGACCGGGGAGCTGTTTTTT. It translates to CGAGRTGELFF.

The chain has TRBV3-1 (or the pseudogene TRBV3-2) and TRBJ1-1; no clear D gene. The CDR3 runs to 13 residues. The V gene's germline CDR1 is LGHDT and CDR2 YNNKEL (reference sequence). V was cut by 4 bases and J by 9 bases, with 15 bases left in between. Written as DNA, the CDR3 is TGTGCCAGCAGCCTCCATGGAGGTGGCCAAGCTTTCTTT. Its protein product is CASSLHGGGQAFF.

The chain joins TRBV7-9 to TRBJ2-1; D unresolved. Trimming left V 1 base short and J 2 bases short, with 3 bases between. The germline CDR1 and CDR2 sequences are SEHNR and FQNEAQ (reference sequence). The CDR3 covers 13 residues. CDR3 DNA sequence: TGTGCCAGCAGCTTAGACGCCTACAATGAGCAGTTCTTC. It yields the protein CASSLDAYNEQFF.

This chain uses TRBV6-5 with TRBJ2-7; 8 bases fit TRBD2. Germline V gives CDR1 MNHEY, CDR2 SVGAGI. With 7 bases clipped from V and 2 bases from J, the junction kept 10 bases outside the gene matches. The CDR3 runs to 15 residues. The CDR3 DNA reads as TGTGCCAGCACCCCCCGGGGGGGAGCAACCTACGAGCAGTACTTC. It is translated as CASTPRGGATYEQYF.

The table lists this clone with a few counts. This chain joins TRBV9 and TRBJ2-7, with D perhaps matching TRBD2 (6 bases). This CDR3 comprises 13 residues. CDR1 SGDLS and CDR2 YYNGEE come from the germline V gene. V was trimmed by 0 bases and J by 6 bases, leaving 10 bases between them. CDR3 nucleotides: TGTGCCAGCAGCGTAGATTTCGGGGGCGAGCAGTACTTC. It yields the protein CASSVDFGGEQYF.

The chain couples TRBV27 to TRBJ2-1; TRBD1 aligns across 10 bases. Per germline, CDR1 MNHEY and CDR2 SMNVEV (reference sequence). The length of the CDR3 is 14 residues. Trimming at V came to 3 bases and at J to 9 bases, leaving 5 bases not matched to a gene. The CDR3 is CASSFRDRGGEQFF. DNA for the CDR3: TGTGCCAGCAGTTTTCGGGACAGGGGAGGTGAGCAGTTCTTC.

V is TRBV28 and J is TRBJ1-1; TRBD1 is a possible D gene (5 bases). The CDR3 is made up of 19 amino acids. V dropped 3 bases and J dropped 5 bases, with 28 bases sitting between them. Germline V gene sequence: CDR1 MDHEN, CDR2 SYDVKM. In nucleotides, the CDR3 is TGTGCCAGCAGTTTCGAGTTAAGGGGCTCGGGGCGACGGGGAACTGAAGCTTTCTTT. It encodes CASSFELRGSGRRGTEAFF.

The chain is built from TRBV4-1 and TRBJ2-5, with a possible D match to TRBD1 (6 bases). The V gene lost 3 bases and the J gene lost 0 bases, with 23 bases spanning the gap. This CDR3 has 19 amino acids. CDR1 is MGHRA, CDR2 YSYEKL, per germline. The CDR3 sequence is CASSHRYPSRQAYQETQYF. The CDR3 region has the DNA TGCGCCAGCAGCCACCGATATCCGTCAAGACAGGCATACCAAGAGACCCAGTACTTC.